These 17 T cell receptor beta chains share one sample of origin, sequenced in a study of regulatory T cells in long-lasting Graves disease. Arm-PCR of CDR3 regions with iRepertoire HTBI primers generated TCR beta libraries. TCRdb re-derived calls from the multiplex PCR reads in MiXCR, one entry per CDR3 protein. The sample consists of a few hundred thousand distinct CDR3 sequences, more than 20% of them appearing once. The time point is: persistent/refractory GD, antithyroid drugs over 5 years with positive TRAb. The TCR library was made from RNA that had been extracted from PBMCs in TRIzol. This material consisted of peripheral blood mononuclear cells (PBMCs), taken when the disease was refractory, from a patient treated with antithyroid drugs. The receptors originated from a woman aged 40 to 50 with Graves disease.

There are many counts of this clonotype. V and J are TRBV16 and TRBJ1-2; D gene uncertain. The CDR3 consists of 12 residues. Trimming took off 0 bases at V and 3 bases at J, with 2 bases between the two ends. Germline V lookup: CDR1 KGHSY, CDR2 FQNENV. The CDR3 DNA reads as TGTGCCAGCAGCCAATCAGACTATGGCTACACCTTC. Protein sequence: CASSQSDYGYTF.

This clonotype was counted many times. This sequence joins TRBV19 and TRBJ1-2; the D gene is possibly TRBD1 (6 bases). The germline gives CDR1 LNHDA, CDR2 SQIVND (reference sequence). Deletions cut 3 bases from V and 3 bases from J, with 8 bases between. The CDR3 length is 13 residues. In DNA form, the CDR3 reads TGTGCCAGTAGTATGGGGGGCGACTATGGCTACACCTTC. This gives the protein CASSMGGDYGYTF.

A few counts support this clonotype. The chain carries TRBV19 and TRBJ2-7; D is possibly TRBD2 (6 bases). This CDR3 region has 15 residues. Germline V lookup: CDR1 LNHDA, CDR2 SQIVND (reference sequence). Trimming shortened V by 4 bases and J by 2 bases, and 15 bases separated the two germline ends. CDR3 sequence reads: CASSSGTGAPYEQYF. For the CDR3, the DNA is TGTGCCAGTAGTAGCGGGACCGGCGCCCCCTACGAGCAGTACTTC.

This chain uses TRBV18 with TRBJ1-1; no clear D gene. The germline V gene has CDR1 KGHSH and CDR2 LQKENI. V lost 1 base to trimming and J lost 6 bases, with 12 bases between them. The length of the CDR3 is 14 residues. Here the CDR3 DNA reads TGTGCCAGCTCACCACTTTACATAGAAGCTGAAGCTTTCTTT. The encoded protein is CASSPLYIEAEAFF. The full variable domain, its missing parts supplied by reference TRBV18 and TRBJ1-1, is NAGVMQNPRHLVRRRGQEARLRCSPMKGHSHVYWYRQLPEEGLKFMVYLQKENIIDESGMPKERFSAEFPKEGPSILRIQQVVRGDSAAYFCASSPLYIEAEAFFGQGTRLTVV.

V and J are TRBV28 and TRBJ1-2, with 10 bases fitting TRBD1. The germline CDR1 and CDR2 sequences are MDHEN and SYDVKM. This CDR3 comprises 15 residues. The ends lost 4 bases at V and 1 base at J; junction bases unmatched: 3. CDR3 sequence: CASSSRTGGNYGYTF. The CDR3 DNA sequence: TGTGCCAGCAGTTCTAGGACAGGGGGTAACTATGGCTACACCTTC.

The V gene is TRBV30, the J gene TRBJ1-2; 10 bases are shared with TRBD1. This CDR3 contains 16 residues. In germline, CDR1 is GTSNPN, CDR2 SVGIG (reference sequence). J gave up 4 bases and V 5 bases, and 13 bases lay outside the gene matches. The CDR3 reads CAWYRDRGGPLYGYTF. The CDR3 nucleotides are TGTGCCTGGTACCGGGACAGGGGAGGTCCACTCTATGGCTACACCTTC.

This clonotype was seen only a few times. The chain couples TRBV19 to TRBJ2-7; 8 positions match TRBD1. CDR3 length: 13 residues. J was trimmed by 5 bases and V by 2 bases; bases with no gene match: 2. Germline CDR1 and CDR2: LNHDA and SQIVND (reference sequence). CDR3 residues: CASSIQGADEQYF. The CDR3 coding sequence is TGTGCCAGTAGTATACAGGGGGCCGACGAGCAGTACTTC.

This clonotype was seen repeatedly, ten times or more. The chain recombines TRBV4-1 with TRBJ2-7; TRBD2 matches 9 bases. Germline assignment: CDR1 MGHRA and CDR2 YSYEKL. Germline trimming cut 9 bases from V and 2 bases from J; bases unmatched to any gene: 8. This CDR3 is 14 amino acids long. Written as DNA, the CDR3 is TGCGCCAGTAGACAAGCGGGAGGCGCCTACGAGCAGTACTTC. Amino acids: CASRQAGGAYEQYF.

This rearrangement joins TRBV19 to TRBJ2-2, with D tentatively TRBD2 (6 bases). V gave up 7 bases and J gave up 0 bases, with 12 bases separating them. This CDR3 is 15 amino acids long. CDR1 is LNHDA, CDR2 SQIVND, per germline (reference sequence). The CDR3 nucleotides read TGTGCCAGTAAGGAGGGACCCTCGAACACCGGGGAGCTGTTTTTT. Amino acid sequence: CASKEGPSNTGELFF.

The chain has TRBV10-3 and TRBJ1-1; 7 bases are a match to TRBD1. Germline loops: CDR1 ENHRY, CDR2 SYGVKD. The CDR3 is made up of 15 amino acids. V lost 4 bases to trimming and J lost 3 bases; unmatched junction nucleotides: 8. The DNA of the CDR3 is TGTGCCATCAGTGCCAGAGGGACAGAAGACACTGAAGCTTTCTTT. It translates to CAISARGTEDTEAFF.

This clonotype was counted once. The V and J genes are TRBV11-2 and TRBJ2-1; TRBD2 agrees at 11 bases. CDR3 length: 16 amino acids. The germline CDR1 and CDR2 sequences are SGHAT and FQNNGV. J was trimmed by 6 bases and V by 5 bases; bases with no gene match: 9. The CDR3 DNA sequence: TGTGCCAGCAGCCCCCCAAGGGGGACTAGCGGCAATGAGCAGTTCTTC. It codes for CASSPPRGTSGNEQFF.

This clonotype was counted many times. This sequence joins TRBV28 and TRBJ2-7, with no clear D. From germline, CDR1 is MDHEN and CDR2 SYDVKM. The germline V and J ends were trimmed by 3 bases and 0 bases, with 6 bases remaining between them. CDR3 size: 13 residues. The CDR3 protein is CASSFTNSYEQYF. In nucleotides, the CDR3 is TGTGCCAGCAGTTTTACTAACTCCTACGAGCAGTACTTC.

The chain is built from TRBV4-1 and TRBJ2-5, with TRBD2 matching 7 bases. The CDR3 is 15 residues long. Trimming removed 0 bases from V and 3 bases from J; junction bases left unmatched: 4. Germline V CDR1 and CDR2: MGHRA, YSYEKL. The CDR3 nucleotides are TGCGCCAGCAGCCAAGACTGGGGACTAAAAGAGACCCAGTACTTC. Its translation: CASSQDWGLKETQYF.

This clonotype has a count of ten or more. The DNA of the CDR3 is TGTGCCAGCAGTAGCCGACACGAGGGGCCCCAGCATTTT. This translates into CASSSRHEGPQHF. The chain carries TRBV28 and TRBJ1-5; D gene uncertain. Germline values: CDR1 MDHEN, CDR2 SYDVKM. CDR3 length: 13 amino acids. The V end was cut by 5 bases, the J end by 9 bases, with 14 bases between.

The chain has TRBV5-1 and TRBJ2-3; unclear D gene. The CDR3 totals 13 residues. The germline gives CDR1 SGHRS, CDR2 YFSETQ. Trimming cost V 1 base and J 5 bases, with 8 bases left between them. CDR3 nucleotide sequence: TGCGCCAGCAGCTTGACAGACGTAGATACGCAGTATTTT. It encodes CASSLTDVDTQYF.

This clonotype was recorded many times. This chain links TRBV11-2 with TRBJ2-5, with 8 nucleotides matching TRBD2. CDR1 is SGHAT, CDR2 FQNNGV, per germline. This CDR3 has 14 amino acids. Losses at the gene ends were 1 base for V and 5 bases for J; bases not matched to a gene: 3. The CDR3 DNA reads as TGTGCCAGCAGCTTAGCGGGGGGGTACGAGACCCAGTACTTC. Protein: CASSLAGGYETQYF.

The J gene is TRBJ2-1, the V gene TRBV28; TRBD2 is a possible D gene (5 bases). The V and J ends lost 3 bases and 6 bases respectively, with 15 bases between them. Looked up from germline, CDR1 is MDHEN and CDR2 is SYDVKM. CDR3 length equals 15 residues. CDR3 DNA sequence: TGTGCCAGCAGTTTGTATGGGCGGGTCAGCAATGAGCAGTTCTTC. This gives the protein CASSLYGRVSNEQFF.